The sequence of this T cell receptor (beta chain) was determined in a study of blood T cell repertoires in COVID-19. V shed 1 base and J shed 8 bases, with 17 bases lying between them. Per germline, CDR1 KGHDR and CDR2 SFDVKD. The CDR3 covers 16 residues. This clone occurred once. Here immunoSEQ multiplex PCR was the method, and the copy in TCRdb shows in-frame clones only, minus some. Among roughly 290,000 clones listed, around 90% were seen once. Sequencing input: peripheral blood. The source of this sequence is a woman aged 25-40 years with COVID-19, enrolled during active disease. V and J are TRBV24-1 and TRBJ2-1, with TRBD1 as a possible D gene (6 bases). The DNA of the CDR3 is TGTGCCACCAGTGATTTATGGACAGAGGGGATCGATGAGCAGTTCTTC. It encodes CATSDLWTEGIDEQFF.